The 30 T cell receptor beta chains presented below share a single source sample, sequenced in a study of Ad26.COV2.S vaccination and SARS-CoV-2 variants. Treatment defined: some 19 received Ad26.COV2.S at low or high dose, single or two shots; about 5 received placebo; per-sample allocation not given. Samples came from day 63 after the first vaccine or placebo injection. Clones were read by immunoSEQ multiplex PCR, and TCRdb kept only the in-frame ones, dropping some. The repertoire holds about 350,000 clones, with around nine tenths as singletons. Here the sequenced sample was peripheral blood, taken in a trial of Ad26.COV2.S vaccine versus placebo. The source is a person aged 18 to 59 who received the Ad26.COV2.S COVID-19 vaccine or a placebo.

The CDR3 DNA reads TGTGCCCTCAGCGGGGAGACCCAGTACTTC. As protein: CALSGETQYF. This chain uses TRBV2 with TRBJ2-5; perhaps TRBD2 as D (6 bases). CDR1 and CDR2 from the germline V gene are SNHLY and FYNNEI. Trimming removed 11 bases at V and 5 bases at J, with 9 bases between. This CDR3 has 10 amino acids.

CDR3 loop: CASSLLGASYNEQFF. CDR3 coding DNA: TGTGCCAGCAGTTTGTTGGGAGCCTCCTACAATGAGCAGTTCTTC. V gene TRBV28 combines with J gene TRBJ2-1; tentative D call: TRBD2 (5 bases). Germline loops: CDR1 MDHEN, CDR2 SYDVKM. The CDR3 length is 15 residues. V was pared by 3 bases and J by 0 bases, with 9 bases between.

This chain joins TRBV19 and TRBJ1-1; tentative D call: TRBD1 (6 bases). V was trimmed by 5 bases and J by 1 base, leaving 11 bases between them. From germline, CDR1 is LNHDA and CDR2 SQIVND (reference sequence). CDR3 length: 14 amino acids. CDR3 in DNA: TGTGCCAGTAGTGTGGGGGCGGGGAACACTGAAGCTTTCTTT. It translates to CASSVGAGNTEAFF.

The chain employs TRBV28 and TRBJ2-7; TRBD2 aligns across 9 bases. CDR3 length: 16 amino acids. The V segment lost 4 bases and the J segment 1 base; nucleotides outside the gene matches: 8. Germline V lookup: CDR1 MDHEN, CDR2 SYDVKM. CDR3 nucleotide sequence: TGTGCCAGCAGTTCTCCCCCGACTAGCGGATCCTACGAGCAGTACTTC. It yields the protein CASSSPPTSGSYEQYF.

The genes are TRBV18 and TRBJ1-1, with D maybe TRBD1 (6 bases). Per the germline V gene, CDR1 is KGHSH and CDR2 is LQKENI. The CDR3 has 14 residues. V was trimmed by 3 bases and J by 1 base, leaving 9 bases between them. CDR3 bases: TGTGCCAGCTCACCTCCGGGACAGAACACTGAAGCTTTCTTT. As protein: CASSPPGQNTEAFF.

The V gene is TRBV7-9, the J gene TRBJ1-2, with a possible D match to TRBD1 (6 bases). Looked up from germline, CDR1 is SEHNR and CDR2 is FQNEAQ (reference sequence). CDR3 length: 14 amino acids. Trimming removed 7 bases from V and 5 bases from J, with 17 bases in between. This chain's CDR3 is CASINDGGFYGYTF. The DNA of the CDR3 is TGTGCCAGCATCAACGACGGGGGCTTTTATGGCTACACCTTC.

This chain connects TRBV5-1 to TRBJ2-3; D unresolved. Per germline, CDR1 SGHRS and CDR2 YFSETQ. This CDR3 comprises 13 residues. The V end lost 1 base, the J end lost 1 base, and 4 bases lay between the germline ends. The DNA for the CDR3 is TGCGCCAGCAGCTTGAGTGGCACAGATACGCAGTATTTT. Protein: CASSLSGTDTQYF.

The chain couples TRBV7-9 to TRBJ2-3, with a possible D match to TRBD2 (6 bases). This CDR3 has 17 amino acids. Trimming stripped 4 bases from V and 4 bases from J, with 21 bases between. Germline CDR1 is SEHNR and CDR2 is FQNEAQ (reference sequence). As DNA, the CDR3 is TGTGCCAGCAGCTCCTCCCTACCTGGCGGGACCGCAGATACGCAGTATTTT. This gives the protein CASSSSLPGGTADTQYF.

This chain uses TRBV7-9 with TRBJ2-3; 12 bases agree with TRBD2. CDR1 SEHNR and CDR2 FQNEAQ come from the germline V gene (reference sequence). J lost 2 bases, V lost 5 bases, and 8 bases had no gene match. The CDR3 spans 17 residues. Here the CDR3 reads CASSPRASGRVTDTQYF. CDR3 DNA sequence: TGTGCCAGCAGCCCTAGGGCTAGCGGGAGGGTCACAGATACGCAGTATTTT.

The chain employs TRBV7-2 and TRBJ2-3; D is unclear. The CDR3 length is 14 residues. Per the germline V gene, CDR1 is SGHTA and CDR2 is FQGNSA. Trimming removed 1 base from V and 2 bases from J, with 7 bases in between. The CDR3 loop is CASSLGNPTDTQYF. CDR3 coding DNA: TGTGCCAGCAGCTTAGGGAACCCCACAGATACGCAGTATTTT.

J is TRBJ2-7 and V is TRBV4-2; 10 bases are a match to TRBD2. The V and J ends lost 3 bases and 0 bases, in that order; junction bases with no gene match: 8. CDR1 is LGHNA, CDR2 YNFKEQ, per germline. The CDR3 is 17 amino acids. The CDR3 nucleotides are TGTGCCAGCAGCCAGGGGGGGCGACTAGCGGGCTCCTACGAGCAGTACTTC. It codes for CASSQGGRLAGSYEQYF.

The chain links TRBV9 to TRBJ2-1; D could derive from TRBD1 or TRBD2 (6 bases each). The CDR3 runs to 16 residues. Germline CDR1 SGDLS, CDR2 YYNGEE. Deletions cut 1 base from V and 8 bases from J, with 19 bases between. In DNA, the CDR3 is TGTGCCAGCAGCGTATTCGGGGGCGGTGGCAGGGATGAGCAGTTCTTC. Translated, it gives CASSVFGGGGRDEQFF.

The chain carries TRBV27 and TRBJ2-7; the match to TRBD2 covers 7 bases. Per the germline V gene, CDR1 is MNHEY and CDR2 is SMNVEV (reference sequence). The length of the CDR3 is 14 residues. The V segment lost 0 bases and the J segment 3 bases; nucleotides outside the gene matches: 2. The CDR3 DNA reads TGTGCCAGCAGTTTATCGTGGGAGGGCTACGAGCAGTACTTC. Amino acids: CASSLSWEGYEQYF.

The gene calls are TRBV4-1 and TRBJ2-5, with 7 bases fitting TRBD2. Germline V lookup: CDR1 MGHRA, CDR2 YSYEKL. J gave up 3 bases and V 2 bases, and 0 bases lay outside the gene matches. This CDR3 has 13 residues. The CDR3 here is CASSQRGEETQYF. The CDR3 DNA reads TGCGCCAGCAGCCAACGGGGGGAAGAGACCCAGTACTTC.

This clone appeared a few times. This sequence joins TRBV7-9 and TRBJ1-5; D may be TRBD1 (6 bases). CDR3 length: 13 residues. CDR1 and CDR2 (germline): SEHNR, FQNEAQ (reference sequence). The V gene lost 3 bases and the J gene lost 4 bases, with 7 bases spanning the gap. The CDR3 bases are TGTGCCAGCAGCTTTACAGGGAATCAGCCCCAGCATTTT. It specifies CASSFTGNQPQHF.

The rearrangement joins TRBV29-1 to TRBJ1-2, with D uncertain. Germline V gene data show CDR1 as SQVTM and CDR2 as ANQGSEA. CDR3 length: 13 amino acids. V was clipped by 3 bases and J by 4 bases, with 12 bases between them. DNA of the CDR3: TGCAGCGTTGACTTATTGGGCTCCTATGGCTACACCTTC. Translating it yields CSVDLLGSYGYTF. Full variable domain (rest looked up from reference TRBV29-1 and TRBJ1-2): SAVISQKPSRDICQRGTSLTIQCQVDSQVTMMFWYRQQPGQSLTLIATANQGSEATYESGFVIDKFPISRPNLTFSTLTVSNMSPEDSSIYLCSVDLLGSYGYTFGSGTRLTVV.

V usage is TRBV5-1 and J usage is TRBJ2-5, with no clear D. Germline CDR1 reads SGHRS; CDR2 reads YFSETQ. CDR3 size: 15 residues. V was shortened by 0 bases and J by 4 bases, with 13 bases between the two germline ends. CDR3: CASSLGDTRSETQYF. The CDR3 nucleotides are TGCGCCAGCAGCTTGGGTGATACGAGGTCAGAGACCCAGTACTTC.

This chain links TRBV6-2 or TRBV6-3 with TRBJ2-1; 7 nucleotides align to TRBD1. V was clipped by 5 bases and J by 7 bases; unmatched bases: 11. The germline V gene has CDR1 MNHEY and CDR2 SVGEGT. The CDR3 runs to 15 residues. The CDR3 nucleotides read TGTGCCAGCAGTAGAATGACAGGGATGGGGAATGAGCAGTTCTTC. Its translation is CASSRMTGMGNEQFF.

For the CDR3, the DNA is TGTGCCAGCAGCCAAGCCGGACTAGCTGACTACAATGAGCAGTTCTTC. It translates to CASSQAGLADYNEQFF. The chain is built from TRBV3-1 (or the pseudogene TRBV3-2) and TRBJ2-1; 8 bases are a match to TRBD2. Germline V gives CDR1 LGHDT, CDR2 YNNKEL (reference sequence). This CDR3 spans 16 amino acids. V shed 1 base, J shed 3 bases, and the junction held 5 bases outside the gene matches.

This clone appeared once. The gene calls are TRBV6-2 or TRBV6-3 and TRBJ1-1; D is unresolved. The CDR3 is 14 amino acids. V was shortened by 1 base and J by 0 bases, with 6 bases between the two germline ends. Germline CDR1 and CDR2: MNHEY and SVGEGT. The CDR3 reads CASSYFEMNTEAFF. CDR3 bases: TGTGCCAGCAGTTACTTTGAAATGAACACTGAAGCTTTCTTT.

J is TRBJ2-7 and V is TRBV6-5; the match to TRBD1 covers 9 bases. The CDR3 covers 13 residues. V lost 5 bases and J lost 12; bases outside the gene matches: 11. Germline V CDR1 and CDR2: MNHEY, SVGAGI. The DNA for the CDR3 is TGTGCCAGCAGTATAGACAGGGGGTTCGGGCCGTACTTC. It specifies CASSIDRGFGPYF.

The rearrangement uses TRBV9 and TRBJ2-1; TRBD1 matches at 7 bases. V trimming: 4 bases; J trimming: 7 bases; junction bases outside the gene matches: 11. This CDR3 is 15 amino acids long. Germline loops: CDR1 SGDLS, CDR2 YYNGEE. CDR3 in DNA: TGTGCCAGCAGCCGGGTAGACAGGGTAGGTAATGAGCAGTTCTTC. This translates into CASSRVDRVGNEQFF. The full variable domain, in which reference TRBV9 and TRBJ2-1 provide the parts outside the CDR3, is DSGVTQTPKHLITATGQRVTLRCSPRSGDLSVYWYQQSLDQGLQFLIQYYNGEERAKGNILERFSAQQFPDLHSELNLSSLELGDSALYFCASSRVDRVGNEQFFGPGTRLTVL.

The rearrangement joins TRBV19 to TRBJ1-6; tentatively, D is TRBD1 (6 bases). The CDR3 contains 15 residues. V dropped 6 bases and J dropped 6 bases, with 15 bases sitting between them. Germline CDR1 LNHDA, CDR2 SQIVND (reference sequence). Here the CDR3 DNA reads TGTGCCAGTAGCCGAACAGGGAGCGCTAATTCACCCCTCCACTTT. The encoded protein is CASSRTGSANSPLHF.

This chain joins TRBV2 and TRBJ2-3; D is ambiguous. Germline V gives CDR1 SNHLY, CDR2 FYNNEI. V was pared by 8 bases and J by 0 bases, with 12 bases between. The CDR3 is made up of 14 amino acids. This CDR3 is CASHLRLSTDTQYF. The CDR3 DNA reads TGTGCCAGCCACCTTCGGCTTAGCACAGATACGCAGTATTTT.

This chain joins TRBV7-2 and TRBJ1-5; D might be TRBD1 (5 bases). Germline V gives CDR1 SGHTA, CDR2 FQGNSA. The CDR3 contains 13 residues. Trimming removed 4 bases from V and 10 bases from J, with 14 bases in between. In nucleotides, the CDR3 is TGTGCCAGCAGCTATGGGGGGGTTAGCCCCCAGCATTTT. It encodes CASSYGGVSPQHF.

This sequence joins TRBV27 and TRBJ2-7; 7 bases match TRBD2. Germline trimming cut 6 bases from V and 3 bases from J; bases unmatched to any gene: 5. Germline CDR1 is MNHEY and CDR2 is SMNVEV (reference sequence). This CDR3 region has 13 residues. In DNA, the CDR3 is TGTGCCAGCAGACTCTCGGGAGGCTACGAGCAGTACTTC. Protein: CASRLSGGYEQYF.

This chain uses TRBV3-1 (or the pseudogene TRBV3-2) with TRBJ1-2, with a weak D call TRBD1 (6 bases). V lost 4 bases, J lost 7 bases, and 16 bases lay in between. This CDR3 contains 14 residues. Germline V gene sequence: CDR1 LGHDT, CDR2 YNNKEL (reference sequence). CDR3 loop: CASSRGGQRSGYTF. The CDR3 bases are TGTGCCAGCAGCCGAGGGGGACAACGGAGTGGCTACACCTTC.

This chain joins TRBV24-1 and TRBJ1-1, with 7 bases lining up with TRBD1. The CDR3 length is 14 residues. Germline V CDR1 and CDR2: KGHDR, SFDVKD. V lost 4 bases and J lost 4; bases outside the gene matches: 5. Here the CDR3 reads CATSDSDRVTEAFF. CDR3 DNA sequence: TGTGCCACCAGTGACTCAGACAGGGTCACTGAAGCTTTCTTT.

This clone appeared a single time. This rearrangement joins TRBV6-5 to TRBJ2-7; 10 bases map to TRBD1. Germline values: CDR1 MNHEY, CDR2 SVGAGI. The V gene end was trimmed by 7 bases and the J gene end by 4 bases; junction bases not matched to a gene: 10. There are 15 residues in the CDR3. The CDR3: CASNTWTGGIYEQYF. CDR3 nucleotides: TGTGCCAGCAACACCTGGACAGGGGGGATTTACGAGCAGTACTTC.

This clone was counted only a few times. This chain joins TRBV7-3 and TRBJ2-4; D tentatively reads TRBD1 or TRBD2 (5 bases each). Deletions cut 10 bases from V and 4 bases from J, with 14 bases between. Germline V lookup: CDR1 SGHTA, CDR2 FQGTGA. The CDR3 runs to 13 residues. The CDR3: CATLWDGKNIQYF. The CDR3 DNA follows: TGTGCCACTCTGTGGGACGGAAAAAACATTCAGTACTTC. Drawing the rest from reference TRBV7-3 and TRBJ2-4, the complete variable domain is GAGVSQTPSNKVTEKGKYVELRCDPISGHTALYWYRQSLGQGPEFLIYFQGTGAADDSGLPNDRFFAVRPEGSVSTLKIQRTERGDSAVYLCATLWDGKNIQYFGAGTRLSVL.